The 24 T cell receptor beta chains listed next were all sequenced from one sample in a study of early stage breast cancer tumors. Sequenced by immunoSEQ multiplex PCR; TCRdb stores in-frame clones only, minus some. The sample contains 25,000 to 35,000 clones, just under 85% of which appear only once. The sample comprised blood. The origin of the receptors is a person aged 45 to 59 with breast cancer.

The chain recombines TRBV9 with TRBJ2-1; 8 bases fit TRBD1. The CDR3 runs 15 residues. V lost 0 bases, J lost 6 bases, and 5 bases stayed unmatched. Germline CDR1 SGDLS, CDR2 YYNGEE. CDR3 loop: CASSVVGQGGNEQFF. The CDR3 DNA follows: TGTGCCAGCAGCGTAGTCGGACAGGGAGGCAATGAGCAGTTCTTC.

This chain links TRBV9 with TRBJ1-1, with TRBD1 matching 7 bases. The germline CDR1 and CDR2 sequences are SGDLS and YYNGEE. The CDR3 covers 15 residues. J was trimmed by 4 bases and V by 4 bases; bases with no gene match: 10. CDR3 sequence: CASSPQRQGGTEAFF. In DNA, the CDR3 is TGTGCCAGCAGCCCTCAAAGACAGGGAGGCACTGAAGCTTTCTTT.

The rearrangement links TRBV2 to TRBJ2-7; D unclear. This CDR3 has 12 amino acids. Germline CDR1 SNHLY, CDR2 FYNNEI. Trimming took off 6 bases at V and 0 bases at J, with 6 bases between the two ends. The CDR3 loop is CASSHSSYEQYF. The CDR3 DNA sequence: TGTGCCAGCAGCCACAGCTCCTACGAGCAGTACTTC.

The V gene is TRBV10-1, the J gene TRBJ2-7; D possibly uses TRBD1 or TRBD2 (5 bases each). The CDR3 length is 14 residues. The ends were cut back, 8 bases at V and 2 bases at J, with 16 bases in the middle. Germline CDR1 reads WNHNN; CDR2 reads SYGVQD (reference sequence). CDR3 nucleotides: TGCGCCAGCGCCCCGGGTAGAGGGGCCTACGAGCAGTACTTC. Residues: CASAPGRGAYEQYF.

The chain joins TRBV28 to TRBJ1-1; D remains unclear. V was cut by 6 bases and J by 3 bases, with 11 bases left in between. Germline V gives CDR1 MDHEN, CDR2 SYDVKM. The CDR3 runs to 13 residues. The CDR3 nucleotides read TGTGCCAGCAGCCTCGGGAGGGACACTGAAGCTTTCTTT. It encodes CASSLGRDTEAFF.

A single count supports this clone. This chain uses TRBV7-8 with TRBJ2-1; 8 bases match TRBD2. The CDR3 length is 17 residues. V was clipped by 3 bases and J by 5 bases; unmatched bases: 12. The germline V gene encodes CDR1 SGHVS and CDR2 FQNEAQ. The CDR3: CASSFGRGGRRDNEQFF. DNA of the CDR3: TGTGCCAGCAGCTTCGGTAGGGGCGGGAGGAGGGACAATGAGCAGTTCTTC.

The rearrangement joins TRBV7-2 to TRBJ2-1, with a tentative D call TRBD2 (6 bases). From germline, CDR1 is SGHTA and CDR2 FQGNSA. The V end was cut by 6 bases, the J end by 8 bases, with 20 bases between. The CDR3 consists of 15 residues. CDR3 sequence reads: CASRDTGVGVDEQFF. CDR3 in DNA: TGTGCCAGCAGAGATACGGGGGTGGGGGTTGATGAGCAGTTCTTC. The full variable domain, its missing parts supplied by reference TRBV7-2 and TRBJ2-1, is GAGVSQSPSNKVTEKGKDVELRCDPISGHTALYWYRQSLGQGLEFLIYFQGNSAPDKSGLPSDRFSAERTGGSVSTLTIQRTQQEDSAVYLCASRDTGVGVDEQFFGPGTRLTVL.

This chain joins TRBV6-6 and TRBJ2-2; D not resolved. The V and J ends lost 4 bases and 6 bases respectively, with 3 bases between them. There are 11 residues in the CDR3. The germline gives CDR1 MNHNY, CDR2 SVGAGI (reference sequence). The CDR3 protein is CASSFAGELFF. The DNA of the CDR3 is TGTGCCAGCAGTTTTGCCGGGGAGCTGTTTTTT.

V gene TRBV21-1 combines with J gene TRBJ1-2. TRBV21-1 is noted as a pseudogene. This CDR3 region has 14 residues. In DNA form, the CDR3 reads TGTGCCAGCAGCTCGGCGGGGGTGGCCTATGGCTACACCTTC. Protein: CASSSAGVAYGYTF.

The rearrangement uses TRBV5-1 and TRBJ2-7; 8 nucleotides match TRBD2. This CDR3 contains 14 residues. V shed 4 bases, J shed 2 bases, and the junction held 5 bases outside the gene matches. CDR1 SGHRS and CDR2 YFSETQ come from the germline V gene. In nucleotides, the CDR3 is TGCGCCAGCAGCCGGCTTAGCGGGACCTACGAGCAGTACTTC. Its translation: CASSRLSGTYEQYF.

The CDR3 protein is CASSVMSQSNEQFF. CDR3 nucleotides: TGTGCCAGCAGCGTAATGTCTCAGAGCAATGAGCAGTTCTTC. The rearrangement uses TRBV9 and TRBJ2-1; D remains ambiguous. Per germline, CDR1 SGDLS and CDR2 YYNGEE. The CDR3 is 14 residues long. Trimming shortened V by 1 base and J by 6 bases, and 11 bases separated the two germline ends.

V gene TRBV29-1 combines with J gene TRBJ2-7; TRBD1 or TRBD2 may be the D gene (5 bases each). This CDR3 region has 12 residues. V was cut by 4 bases and J by 2 bases, with 9 bases left in between. Germline CDR1 SQVTM, CDR2 ANQGSEA. The CDR3 nucleotides read TGCAGCGTTGTTGGGGGACCCTACGAGCAGTACTTC. Its protein is CSVVGGPYEQYF.

The V call is TRBV5-4, the J call TRBJ2-3; 11 bases map to TRBD2. The CDR3 sequence is 15 residues long. J lost 4 bases, V lost 2 bases, and 3 bases had no gene match. In germline, CDR1 is SGHNT, CDR2 YYREEE (reference sequence). CDR3: CASSLVSGRADTQYF. CDR3 in DNA: TGTGCCAGCAGCTTAGTTAGCGGGAGGGCAGATACGCAGTATTTT.

This clone was detected once. CDR3 sequence: CASSLLSGENTGELFF. CDR3 DNA sequence: TGTGCCAGCAGCTTGTTATCGGGGGAGAACACCGGGGAGCTGTTTTTT. The chain joins TRBV5-6 to TRBJ2-2; TRBD2 is a possible D gene (6 bases). Germline V CDR1 and CDR2: SGHDT, YYEEEE. The ends were cut back, 1 base at V and 1 base at J, with 11 bases in the middle. The CDR3 runs to 16 residues.

The chain joins TRBV11-2 to TRBJ2-5, with 7 positions matching TRBD2. After removal of 1 base from V and 2 bases from J, the junction contained 7 bases not matched to a gene. Germline CDR1 SGHAT, CDR2 FQNNGV. This CDR3 is built from 16 residues. DNA for the CDR3: TGTGCCAGCAGCTTAGTAGGGCCTAGCGGACAAGAGACCCAGTACTTC. Its protein is CASSLVGPSGQETQYF.

This clone was seen a handful of times. The chain is built from TRBV6-5 and TRBJ1-6; D unresolved. The V and J ends lost 4 bases and 14 bases respectively, with 12 bases between them. The CDR3 consists of 12 residues. CDR1 MNHEY and CDR2 SVGAGI come from the germline V gene. CDR3 bases: TGTGCCAGCAGTTCCCAAGGTTTGGCCCTCCACTTT. Amino acids: CASSSQGLALHF.

The table lists this clone with a count of one. The chain recombines TRBV6-5 with TRBJ2-1, with TRBD1 matching 8 bases. The ends lost 1 base at V and 4 bases at J; junction bases unmatched: 6. This CDR3 contains 16 residues. The germline V gene has CDR1 MNHEY and CDR2 SVGAGI. The CDR3 bases are TGTGCCAGCAGTTACTATAGACAGGGGCCTTACAATGAGCAGTTCTTC. Translating gives CASSYYRQGPYNEQFF.

The sample holds one count of this clone. This chain joins TRBV7-3 and TRBJ2-2; D possibly matches TRBD1 or TRBD2 (5 bases each). Looked up from germline, CDR1 is SGHTA and CDR2 is FQGTGA. V gave up 4 bases and J gave up 7 bases, with 13 bases separating them. This CDR3 contains 14 residues. CDR3 DNA sequence: TGTGCCAGCAGCTCGGGACCGACCCGCGGGGAGCTGTTTTTT. It encodes CASSSGPTRGELFF.

This rearrangement joins TRBV9 to TRBJ2-7; no firm D call. CDR3 length equals 14 residues. Germline assignment: CDR1 SGDLS and CDR2 YYNGEE. V shed 0 bases and J shed 2 bases, with 9 bases lying between them. This CDR3 reads CASSVDRAPYEQYF. CDR3 nucleotide sequence: TGTGCCAGCAGCGTAGACCGGGCTCCCTACGAGCAGTACTTC.

This clone was picked up one time. The chain employs TRBV9 and TRBJ1-4; 9 nucleotides align to TRBD1. V lost 2 bases to trimming and J lost 3 bases; unmatched junction nucleotides: 5. CDR1 and CDR2 from the germline V gene are SGDLS and YYNGEE. The CDR3 is 16 amino acids. The CDR3 sequence is CASSVDGDRANEKLFF. CDR3 coding DNA: TGTGCCAGCAGCGTTGATGGGGACAGGGCTAATGAAAAACTGTTTTTT.

This chain uses TRBV2 with TRBJ2-5; 11 nucleotides agree with TRBD1. The J segment lost 4 bases and the V segment lost 4 bases, leaving 2 bases of the junction unmatched. CDR3 length equals 14 residues. Germline V gene lookup returns CDR1 SNHLY and CDR2 FYNNEI. CDR3: CASSAGTGGETQYF. In DNA form, the CDR3 reads TGTGCCAGCAGTGCCGGGACAGGGGGAGAGACCCAGTACTTC.

The chain carries TRBV9 and TRBJ1-1; maybe TRBD1 (5 bases). This CDR3 has 15 residues. Germline CDR1 and CDR2: SGDLS and YYNGEE. Deletions cut 4 bases from V and 4 bases from J, with 17 bases between. The CDR3 is CASSPTLGGTTEAFF. Written as DNA, the CDR3 is TGTGCCAGCAGCCCCACTTTGGGGGGGACCACTGAAGCTTTCTTT.

Only one count was recorded for this clone. This chain connects TRBV19 to TRBJ1-5; the D is unclear. Trimming left V 3 bases short and J 3 bases short, with 9 bases between. The CDR3 spans 14 residues. Germline V gives CDR1 LNHDA, CDR2 SQIVND (reference sequence). The CDR3 region has the DNA TGTGCCAGTAGTATGAAACACAACAATCAGCCCCAGCATTTT. The encoded protein is CASSMKHNNQPQHF.

The chain joins TRBV25-1 to TRBJ1-2, with D uncertain. V lost 3 bases to trimming and J lost 7 bases, with 15 bases between them. The germline V gene encodes CDR1 MGHDK and CDR2 SYGVNS. The length of the CDR3 is 14 residues. This CDR3 reads CASSDLSGLGGYTF. In DNA, the CDR3 is TGTGCCAGCAGTGATCTATCAGGTCTAGGTGGCTACACCTTC.